Sequencing of this T cell receptor (beta chain) was carried out in a study of human T cells and chemical hapten exposure. Study summary: Upper-back patches of 0.01% DPC were read at 6 days. Study-level findings and limits: Among TCRs, those above 1 in 1000 frequency were unaffected by DPC sensitization. Healthy people's immune response may differ from that of the donors, who had alopecia.

This clonotype was seen at least ten times. Antigen specificity is unknown. Indicated time point: patch test 1, 2 weeks after DPC sensitization. The treatment is: therapeutic diphenylcyclopropenone sensitization with weekly scalp DPC. Unfractionated whole blood was the source of the extracted total RNA. TCRdb re-called the RACE reads with MiXCR, one entry per CDR3 protein. The sample records approximately 70,000 distinct CDR3 sequences, approximately 9.8% being singletons. The source was whole blood, collected in connection with sensitization to the hapten diphenylcyclopropenone (DPC). The sequence derives from a middle-aged woman with alopecia areata. Some clones in this sample may be carry-over from other donors' samples.

The CDR3 sequence is CASRGTIRETYGYTF. The CDR3 region has the DNA TGTGCCAGCAGGGGGACGATACGAGAGACTTATGGCTACACCTTC. The chain uses TRBV6-6 and TRBJ1-2; weak D call: TRBD1 (5 bases). V was cut by 6 bases and J by 5 bases, with 19 bases left in between. Germline CDR1 reads MNHNY; CDR2 reads SVGAGI (reference sequence). The CDR3 is 15 amino acids.